The entry below gives a single T cell receptor (beta chain) sequence along with its context. Its cognate antigen is unknown. This may come from a read error, since a much larger clone is one base off. This sample stems from a study of blood T cells in healthy people across ages. Study conclusions and caveats: Estimated diversity that came from one million T cells was considered an underestimate.

This CDR3 region has 13 residues. Germline-derived CDR1 and CDR2 are LNHDA and SQIVND (reference sequence). Primed by a sample-barcoded 5' primer and a J-beta primer mix, a second PCR proceeded for 7 to 11 cycles. A template-switch adaptor that had 12 random nucleotides put a tag on each cDNA molecule. TCRdb passed the 5' RACE reads through MiXCR, listing each CDR3 protein once. The sample holds about 930,000 distinct CDR3 sequences, under 35% seen once. The same data also contributed to another study, on T cells of mothers and their children. That study reports: The people who donated were a few healthy Caucasian mothers and their six children.

The genes are TRBV19 and TRBJ2-3; D uncertain. The sequenced sample consisted of blood. This receptor was taken from a middle-aged woman in good health. The CDR3 sequence: CASSTRSTDMQYF. The CDR3 DNA sequence: TGTGCCAGTAGTACGCGTAGCACAGATATGCAGTATTTT.